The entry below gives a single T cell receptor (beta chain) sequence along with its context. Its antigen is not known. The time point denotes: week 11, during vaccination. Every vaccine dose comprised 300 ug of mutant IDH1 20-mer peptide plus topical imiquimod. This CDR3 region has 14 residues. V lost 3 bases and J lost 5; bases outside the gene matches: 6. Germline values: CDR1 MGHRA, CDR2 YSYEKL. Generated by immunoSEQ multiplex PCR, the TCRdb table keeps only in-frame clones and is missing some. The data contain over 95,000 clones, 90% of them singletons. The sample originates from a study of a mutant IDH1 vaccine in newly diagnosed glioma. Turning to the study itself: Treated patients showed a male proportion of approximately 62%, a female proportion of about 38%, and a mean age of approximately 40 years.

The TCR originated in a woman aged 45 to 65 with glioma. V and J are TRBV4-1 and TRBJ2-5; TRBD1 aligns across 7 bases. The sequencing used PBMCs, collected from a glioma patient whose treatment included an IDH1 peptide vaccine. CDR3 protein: CASSQMDRRETQYF. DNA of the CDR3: TGCGCCAGCAGCCAGATGGACAGGCGGGAGACCCAGTACTTC.